This T cell receptor (beta chain) was sequenced for a study of technical replicates of blood from several donors. Only in-frame clones appear in the TCRdb table, and some are missing; sequencing was by immunoSEQ multiplex PCR. The repertoire holds over 65,000 clones, with 95% to 98% as singletons. CDR3 length: 15 amino acids. The V segment lost 3 bases and the J segment 2 bases; nucleotides outside the gene matches: 0. Germline CDR1 is MGHRA and CDR2 is YSYEKL. The source is a human donor in good health. This sequence joins TRBV4-1 and TRBJ2-1, with 11 bases identical to TRBD1. The specimen was T cells isolated from PBMCs. The CDR3, as DNA: TGCGCCAGCAGCCAGGGACAGGGGGCCTACAATGAGCAGTTCTTC. Its protein is CASSQGQGAYNEQFF.